The 22 T cell receptor beta chains below were found in one sample sequenced in a study of T cell repertoires in cytomegalovirus infection. TCRdb re-called the reads with MiXCR, one entry per CDR3 protein. This sample carries more than 200,000 distinct CDR3 sequences, 8% to 9.5% of them seen once, and the ten largest clones take about 16%. The sequencing input was PBMCs. Receptors originate from a human donor in good health (CMV status not recorded). Some clones in this sample may be carry-over from other donors' samples.

This chain links TRBV12-3 or TRBV12-4 with TRBJ1-5, with 10 bases that match TRBD1. Trimming at V came to 5 bases and at J to 6 bases, leaving 16 bases not matched to a gene. The CDR3 consists of 18 residues. CDR3 nucleotide sequence: TGTGCCAGCAGTCTCGGTCGGACAGGGGGTCGCCCAAGTCAGCCCCAGCATTTT. It codes for CASSLGRTGGRPSQPQHF.

The chain combines TRBV2 with TRBJ2-2; D gene uncertain. Germline CDR1 and CDR2: SNHLY and FYNNEI. The V and J ends lost 2 bases and 4 bases respectively, with 11 bases between them. The length of the CDR3 is 15 residues. The DNA of the CDR3 is TGTGCCAGCAGTGAACACACCTCGAGCACCGGGGAGCTGTTTTTT. Residues: CASSEHTSSTGELFF.

This clonotype was detected only a few times. This rearrangement joins TRBV20-1 to TRBJ1-5, with 8 bases fitting TRBD1. The J segment lost 6 bases and the V segment lost 2 bases, leaving 6 bases of the junction unmatched. CDR1 and CDR2 from the germline V gene are DFQATT and SNEGSKA (reference sequence). This CDR3 has 14 residues. CDR3 coding DNA: TGCAGTGCTAGAAATCCAGGGGGCGGTCAGCCCCAGCATTTT. It specifies CSARNPGGGQPQHF.

This clonotype was observed at least ten times. The chain has TRBV11-3 and TRBJ2-7, with D perhaps matching TRBD1 (6 bases). Trimming removed 5 bases at V and 6 bases at J, with 17 bases between. Germline CDR1 and CDR2: SGHNT and YENEEA. The CDR3 covers 14 residues. The CDR3 bases are TGTGCCAGCAGCCAGACAGGTATGAAGGTCGAGCAGTACTTC. Its protein is CASSQTGMKVEQYF.

This clonotype has ten or more counts. CDR3 nucleotide sequence: TGTGCTAGTGGTTTGGTACTTGGGACCAGTCCCAGGGGGTACGAGCAGTACTTC. Protein: CASGLVLGTSPRGYEQYF. The chain combines TRBV12-5 with TRBJ2-7; 7 bases are shared with TRBD1. V lost 0 bases and J lost 4; bases outside the gene matches: 15. The CDR3 is made up of 18 amino acids. Germline-derived CDR1 and CDR2 are LGHNT and FRNRAP.

This clonotype was observed many times. The CDR3 protein is CSATGTSGLTTGELFF. DNA of the CDR3: TGCAGTGCTACCGGGACTAGCGGCCTAACGACCGGGGAGCTGTTTTTT. The V and J genes are TRBV20-1 and TRBJ2-2; 11 bases map to TRBD2. The CDR3 extends over 16 amino acids. Germline values: CDR1 DFQATT, CDR2 SNEGSKA (reference sequence). After removal of 4 bases from V and 5 bases from J, the junction contained 9 bases not matched to a gene.

This clonotype showed up many times. This chain links TRBV28 with TRBJ1-6; D unresolved. V was shortened by 5 bases and J by 7 bases, with 12 bases between the two germline ends. This CDR3 has 14 amino acids. Germline V gene lookup returns CDR1 MDHEN and CDR2 SYDVKM. The CDR3 loop reads CASSRGGPNSPLHF. DNA for the CDR3: TGTGCCAGCAGTCGGGGTGGCCCAAATTCACCCCTCCACTTT.

This clonotype appeared many times. In DNA form, the CDR3 reads TGTGCCAGCAGCCCCGCGACTAGCGGAACCTACGAGCAGTACTTC. This translates into CASSPATSGTYEQYF. The chain links TRBV7-8 to TRBJ2-7; 9 positions match TRBD2. Germline lookup yields CDR1 SGHVS and CDR2 FQNEAQ. This CDR3 region has 15 residues. The V gene end was trimmed by 5 bases and the J gene end by 2 bases; junction bases not matched to a gene: 7. Combining the CDR3 with reference TRBV7-8 and TRBJ2-7 gives the whole variable domain GAGVSQSPRYKVAKRGQDVALRCDPISGHVSLFWYQQALGQGPEFLTYFQNEAQLDKSGLPSDRFFAERPEGSVSTLKIQRTQQEDSAVYLCASSPATSGTYEQYFGPGTRLTVT.

This clonotype has at least ten counts. The chain has TRBV7-2 and TRBJ2-7; D might be TRBD1 (6 bases). The V gene lost 1 base and the J gene lost 4 bases, with 11 bases spanning the gap. Germline loops: CDR1 SGHTA, CDR2 FQGNSA. This CDR3 comprises 14 residues. The CDR3 DNA sequence: TGTGCCAGCAGCTTAGACAGGGAATTGTACGAGCAGTACTTC. It specifies CASSLDRELYEQYF.

This clonotype has a count of ten or more. For the CDR3, the DNA is TGTGCCAGCAGCCCCCACCAAGAGACCCAGTACTTC. Encoded protein: CASSPHQETQYF. This chain joins TRBV7-2 and TRBJ2-5; D is unclear. CDR1 is SGHTA, CDR2 FQGNSA, per germline. The germline V and J ends were trimmed by 5 bases and 0 bases, with 4 bases remaining between them. The CDR3 extends over 12 amino acids.

V and J are TRBV12-3 or TRBV12-4 and TRBJ1-6; D call uncertain. The CDR3 runs 15 residues. V shed 1 base and J shed 6 bases, with 10 bases lying between them. The CDR3 here is CASSLGGGVNSPLHF. The CDR3 nucleotides are TGTGCCAGCAGTTTAGGTGGAGGTGTTAATTCACCCCTCCACTTT.

V is TRBV28 and J is TRBJ2-7; 8 positions agree with TRBD1. CDR1 and CDR2 from the germline V gene are MDHEN and SYDVKM. The CDR3 totals 12 residues. V shed 8 bases and J 6 bases; nucleotides not matched to a gene: 6. CDR3 region: CASGTGRPEQYF. CDR3 DNA sequence: TGTGCCAGCGGGACAGGTCGGCCCGAGCAGTACTTC.

This clonotype was detected ten times or more. The chain recombines TRBV7-2 with TRBJ2-7, with TRBD2 matching 10 bases. Losses at the gene ends were 4 bases for V and 3 bases for J; bases not matched to a gene: 3. The CDR3 consists of 14 residues. Per germline, CDR1 SGHTA and CDR2 FQGNSA. Here the CDR3 DNA reads TGTGCCAGCAGCTCCGGGACTAGCGTCTACGAGCAGTACTTC. Its translation is CASSSGTSVYEQYF.

The chain employs TRBV4-2 and TRBJ1-1; no clear D. V was shortened by 0 bases and J by 6 bases, with 11 bases between the two germline ends. Germline-derived CDR1 and CDR2 are LGHNA and YNFKEQ. The CDR3 runs 14 residues. Here the CDR3 reads CASSQDVRVPEAFF. The CDR3, as DNA: TGTGCCAGCAGCCAAGATGTAAGGGTCCCTGAAGCTTTCTTT.

In DNA, the CDR3 is TGTGCCAGCTCACCCCAGACAGGCAATCAGCCCCAGCATTTT. Amino acids: CASSPQTGNQPQHF. The genes are TRBV18 and TRBJ1-5, with D maybe TRBD1 (5 bases). Germline CDR1 is KGHSH and CDR2 is LQKENI. Trimming cost V 3 bases and J 2 bases, with 8 bases left between them. CDR3 length: 14 residues.

This chain uses TRBV28 with TRBJ1-5, with unresolved D. CDR3 length: 12 residues. The V gene lost 8 bases and the J gene lost 2 bases, with 7 bases spanning the gap. Germline CDR1 and CDR2: MDHEN and SYDVKM. The CDR3 nucleotides are TGTGCCAGCGGAGTCGGCAATCAGCCCCAGCATTTT. Translation: CASGVGNQPQHF.

The V and J genes are TRBV19 and TRBJ2-6, with no clear D. In germline, CDR1 is LNHDA, CDR2 SQIVND (reference sequence). The CDR3 loop spans 15 amino acids. The V gene lost 3 bases and the J gene lost 0 bases, with 6 bases spanning the gap. CDR3 nucleotide sequence: TGTGCCAGTAGTATTAAGGGCTCTGGGGCCAACGTCCTGACTTTC. Its translation: CASSIKGSGANVLTF.

The chain is built from TRBV5-1 and TRBJ1-2; D is unclear. V shed 0 bases and J shed 0 bases, with 6 bases lying between them. CDR3 length equals 14 residues. The germline CDR1 and CDR2 sequences are SGHRS and YFSETQ. CDR3 loop: CASSLEGANYGYTF. CDR3 bases: TGCGCCAGCAGCTTGGAGGGTGCTAACTATGGCTACACCTTC.

The CDR3 loop is CSVGGTSGTRGYNEQFF. The CDR3 DNA follows: TGCAGCGTTGGTGGGACTAGCGGGACCAGAGGGTACAATGAGCAGTTCTTC. The V gene is TRBV29-1, the J gene TRBJ2-1; TRBD2 matches at 13 bases. This CDR3 is 17 amino acids long. Germline CDR1 reads SQVTM; CDR2 reads ANQGSEA. V lost 4 bases, J lost 4 bases, and 10 bases stayed unmatched.

This clonotype was seen ten or more times. The rearrangement links TRBV7-8 to TRBJ2-5; 9 nucleotides align to TRBD1. The V gene's germline CDR1 is SGHVS and CDR2 FQNEAQ. The CDR3 runs to 16 residues. V lost 1 base and J lost 5; bases outside the gene matches: 8. The CDR3 DNA reads as TGTGCCAGCAGCTTAGGTCCGGGACAGGGTCGGGAGACCCAGTACTTC. This encodes CASSLGPGQGRETQYF.

V usage is TRBV5-5 and J usage is TRBJ2-2; 7 nucleotides line up with TRBD1. The J segment lost 0 bases and the V segment lost 4 bases, leaving 3 bases of the junction unmatched. The CDR3 has 15 residues. Germline V lookup: CDR1 SGHKS, CDR2 YYEKEE (reference sequence). The CDR3 region has the DNA TGTGCCAGCAGCCCCGGGACAGCGAACACCGGGGAGCTGTTTTTT. As protein: CASSPGTANTGELFF.

This clonotype came up many times. The chain uses TRBV7-2 and TRBJ2-1; no reliable D call. V lost 2 bases to trimming and J lost 0 bases, with 11 bases between them. This CDR3 has 16 amino acids. Per the germline V gene, CDR1 is SGHTA and CDR2 is FQGNSA. The CDR3 DNA is TGTGCCAGCAGCTTATGGCACCGGAGCTCCTACAATGAGCAGTTCTTC. This encodes CASSLWHRSSYNEQFF.